The 2 T cell receptor beta chains in this list originate from one sample, sequenced in a study of naive and memory T cell subsets. An equimolar mix of two oligonucleotides served as the beta constant-region primer for TRBC1 and TRBC2. TCRdb ran MiXCR on the UMI-ligation and nested PCR reads and lists one entry per CDR3 protein. Of about 150,000 distinct CDR3 sequences in the sample, about 18% are singletons; the top ten hold around 0.14%. Sequenced sample: naive CD4+ T cells from blood. Every receptor here comes from a human donor in good health.

This clonotype was counted between two and nine times. The chain employs TRBV28 and TRBJ2-7; the match to TRBD1 covers 10 bases. The V gene's germline CDR1 is MDHEN and CDR2 SYDVKM. The CDR3 spans 15 residues. V was clipped by 7 bases and J by 5 bases; unmatched bases: 11. The CDR3 loop is CASNYWDRGRHEQYF. In nucleotides, the CDR3 is TGTGCCAGCAACTACTGGGACAGGGGTCGACACGAGCAGTACTTC.

This chain joins TRBV29-1 and TRBJ2-3; 8 positions match TRBD1. Per the germline V gene, CDR1 is SQVTM and CDR2 is ANQGSEA. With V trimmed by 7 bases and J by 2 bases, 14 bases remained unmatched. The CDR3 extends over 16 amino acids. This CDR3 reads CSATKRGQGVTDTQYF. CDR3 in DNA: TGCAGCGCCACGAAACGAGGACAGGGCGTCACAGATACGCAGTATTTT.